The 18 T cell receptor beta chains reported below all come from one sample, sequenced in a study of technical replicates of blood from a few donors. Profiled with immunoSEQ multiplex PCR; TCRdb holds only in-frame clones, not every one. The table records tens of thousands of clones, 90% of them present only once. Sequencing was performed on PBMCs. The receptors derive from a human donor in good health. Some clones in this sample may be carry-over from other donors' samples.

The chain has TRBV4-3 and TRBJ1-3, with D hard to call. The CDR3 is 13 residues long. Germline V gives CDR1 LGHNA, CDR2 YSLEER. V dropped 5 bases and J dropped 0 bases, with 5 bases sitting between them. The CDR3 here is CASSGSSGNTIYF. As DNA, the CDR3 is TGCGCCAGCAGCGGCAGCTCTGGAAACACCATATATTTT.

This sequence joins TRBV19 and TRBJ2-7, with a weak D call TRBD1 (6 bases). The V end was cut by 6 bases, the J end by 2 bases, with 20 bases between. Germline V gives CDR1 LNHDA, CDR2 SQIVND (reference sequence). The CDR3 consists of 16 residues. DNA of the CDR3: TGTGCCAGTAGGGTTACCACCGGGACACCAACCTACGAGCAGTACTTC. Translated: CASRVTTGTPTYEQYF.

J is TRBJ2-7 and V is TRBV23-1, with D uncertain. TRBV23-1 is an ORF, and what it does is uncertain. V lost 3 bases and J lost 6, with 12 bases in between. The CDR3 extends over 13 amino acids. This chain's CDR3 is CASSQLTCGEQYF. CDR3 nucleotides: TGCGCCAGCAGTCAGTTGACTTGCGGCGAGCAGTACTTC.

This chain joins TRBV19 and TRBJ1-3, with a tentative D call TRBD1 (5 bases). This CDR3 has 16 amino acids. In germline, CDR1 is LNHDA, CDR2 SQIVND (reference sequence). V shed 5 bases and J shed 4 bases, with 18 bases lying between them. CDR3 DNA sequence: TGTGCCAGTAGTCCGAACTGGCAGGGATCGGGAAACACCATATATTTT. Encoded protein: CASSPNWQGSGNTIYF.

The chain employs TRBV30 and TRBJ1-1, with D possibly matching TRBD1 (6 bases). V lost 7 bases and J lost 5, with 14 bases in between. The CDR3 has 12 amino acids. Germline CDR1 GTSNPN, CDR2 SVGIG (reference sequence). In DNA, the CDR3 is TGTGCCTTCACCAGGGGAGGGACTGAAGCTTTCTTT. Amino acids: CAFTRGGTEAFF.

The chain carries TRBV13 and TRBJ2-7; the match to TRBD1 covers 9 bases. The CDR3 covers 15 residues. The V segment lost 5 bases and the J segment 6 bases; nucleotides outside the gene matches: 11. Germline CDR1 is PRHDT and CDR2 is FYEKMQ (reference sequence). CDR3 DNA: TGTGCCAGCAGCCCGACCGGGACAGGGTTGCGCGAGCAGTACTTC. This translates into CASSPTGTGLREQYF.

This chain connects TRBV5-1 to TRBJ2-5; 8 bases map to TRBD1. CDR1 and CDR2 (germline): SGHRS, YFSETQ. Trimming at V came to 3 bases and at J to 2 bases, leaving 6 bases not matched to a gene. The CDR3 has 15 residues. The CDR3 here is CASSWGRDRQETQYF. CDR3 DNA sequence: TGCGCCAGCAGCTGGGGACGGGACAGGCAAGAGACCCAGTACTTC.

The chain links TRBV5-6 to TRBJ2-5; 11 bases map to TRBD1. Per germline, CDR1 SGHDT and CDR2 YYEEEE. The CDR3 covers 15 residues. The trim removed 4 bases at V and 4 bases at J, leaving 6 bases unmatched. The chain's CDR3 is CASSPRTGGGETQYF. Here the CDR3 DNA reads TGTGCCAGCAGCCCACGGACAGGGGGCGGAGAGACCCAGTACTTC. The full variable domain, completed using reference TRBV5-6 and TRBJ2-5, is DAGVTQSPTHLIKTRGQQVTLRCSPKSGHDTVSWYQQALGQGPQFIFQYYEEEERQRGNFPDRFSGHQFPNYSSELNVNALLLGDSALYLCASSPRTGGGETQYFGPGTRLLVL.

This rearrangement joins TRBV7-2 to TRBJ2-7; 8 bases line up with TRBD1. V lost 5 bases to trimming and J lost 0 bases; unmatched junction nucleotides: 9. The CDR3 sequence is 16 residues long. Per germline, CDR1 SGHTA and CDR2 FQGNSA. CDR3 residues: CASSLSGTGFSYEQYF. The CDR3 DNA follows: TGTGCCAGCAGCCTTTCCGGGACAGGTTTCTCCTACGAGCAGTACTTC.

The chain links TRBV7-8 to TRBJ2-3; D remains ambiguous. Trimming left V 3 bases short and J 6 bases short, with 10 bases between. The CDR3 is 13 amino acids. Germline V gene data show CDR1 as SGHVS and CDR2 as FQNEAQ. The CDR3 is CASSFPLVDTQYF. Here the CDR3 DNA reads TGTGCCAGCAGCTTCCCTCTAGTGGATACGCAGTATTTT.

The J gene is TRBJ1-4, the V gene TRBV5-4; 8 nucleotides agree with TRBD1. The germline V gene encodes CDR1 SGHNT and CDR2 YYREEE (reference sequence). The CDR3 covers 16 residues. J gave up 4 bases and V 0 bases, and 5 bases lay outside the gene matches. The CDR3 region is CASSLGTGLRNEKLFF. CDR3 bases: TGTGCCAGCAGCTTGGGGACAGGGCTTCGTAATGAAAAACTGTTTTTT. Together with reference TRBV5-4 and TRBJ1-4, the CDR3 gives the full variable domain: ETGVTQSPTHLIKTRGQQVTLRCSSQSGHNTVSWYQQALGQGPQFIFQYYREEENGRGNFPPRFSGLQFPNYSSELNVNALELDDSALYLCASSLGTGLRNEKLFFGSGTQLSVL.

The chain's CDR3 is CASSPAHNANTGELFF. In DNA, the CDR3 is TGTGCCAGCAGCCCCGCCCACAACGCGAACACCGGGGAGCTGTTTTTT. This chain uses TRBV28 with TRBJ2-2, with D uncertain. There are 16 residues in the CDR3. The germline V gene encodes CDR1 MDHEN and CDR2 SYDVKM. V was trimmed by 6 bases and J by 0 bases, leaving 14 bases between them.

V and J are TRBV7-2 and TRBJ2-7, with 13 bases fitting TRBD2. The V gene end was trimmed by 4 bases and the J gene end by 1 base; junction bases not matched to a gene: 7. Germline values: CDR1 SGHTA, CDR2 FQGNSA. This CDR3 region has 17 residues. In DNA, the CDR3 is TGTGCCAGCAGCTACGGGACTAGCGGGATTTTGTCCTACGAGCAGTACTTC. Translating gives CASSYGTSGILSYEQYF.

The chain links TRBV19 to TRBJ2-7; 10 bases are shared with TRBD2. V gave up 3 bases and J gave up 2 bases; unmatched junction bases: 4. The CDR3 length is 15 residues. Germline V gives CDR1 LNHDA, CDR2 SQIVND (reference sequence). The chain's CDR3 is CASSIRLAGAYEQYF. CDR3 coding DNA: TGTGCCAGTAGTATTCGGCTAGCGGGGGCCTACGAGCAGTACTTC. Filled out from reference TRBV19 and TRBJ2-7, the complete variable domain reads DGGITQSPKYLFRKEGQNVTLSCEQNLNHDAMYWYRQDPGQGLRLIYYSQIVNDFQKGDIAEGYSVSREKKESFPLTVTSAQKNPTAFYLCASSIRLAGAYEQYFGPGTRLTVT.

The J gene is TRBJ2-5, the V gene TRBV7-2, with TRBD2 matching 13 bases. Per germline, CDR1 SGHTA and CDR2 FQGNSA. This CDR3 has 15 residues. The ends lost 3 bases at V and 2 bases at J; junction bases unmatched: 0. The CDR3 sequence is CASSLGLAGQETQYF. CDR3 sequence (DNA): TGTGCCAGCAGCTTGGGACTAGCGGGACAAGAGACCCAGTACTTC.

The chain carries TRBV4-1 and TRBJ1-4; 9 bases fit TRBD1. This CDR3 has 15 amino acids. Per the germline V gene, CDR1 is MGHRA and CDR2 is YSYEKL. The ends lost 5 bases at V and 5 bases at J; junction bases unmatched: 6. The CDR3 coding sequence is TGCGCCAGCAGCTCGCGACAGGGGGGAAATGAAAAACTGTTTTTT. Its protein is CASSSRQGGNEKLFF.

J is TRBJ2-7 and V is TRBV13; TRBD2 might be the D (6 bases). Germline loops: CDR1 PRHDT, CDR2 FYEKMQ (reference sequence). V was pared by 0 bases and J by 0 bases, with 12 bases between. There are 16 residues in the CDR3. CDR3 sequence: CASSLGWGETSYEQYF. Here the CDR3 DNA reads TGTGCCAGCAGCTTAGGTTGGGGGGAGACCTCCTACGAGCAGTACTTC.

The chain carries TRBV19 and TRBJ1-1; 7 bases map to TRBD1. This CDR3 contains 14 residues. From germline, CDR1 is LNHDA and CDR2 SQIVND (reference sequence). The trim removed 4 bases at V and 1 base at J, leaving 3 bases unmatched. CDR3 nucleotide sequence: TGTGCCAGTAGTAGGGACAGTAAGAACACTGAAGCTTTCTTT. It codes for CASSRDSKNTEAFF.